One T cell receptor (beta chain) is described in this entry. The V gene lost 3 bases and the J gene lost 4 bases, with 15 bases spanning the gap. There are 15 residues in the CDR3. Germline loops: CDR1 MGHRA, CDR2 YSYEKL. These data belong to a study of OX40 agonist ivuxolimab in advanced cancers. Generated by immunoSEQ multiplex PCR, the TCRdb table keeps only in-frame clones and is missing some. This table has about 49,000 clones, approximately 81% appearing once. The chain employs TRBV4-1 and TRBJ1-2, with D perhaps matching TRBD1 (6 bases). The receptor was isolated from an adult with an advanced solid tumor such as melanoma, head and neck, liver or kidney cancer. The sample was CD4+ or CD8+ T cells sorted from blood, taken in a trial of the OX40 agonist ivuxolimab. The CDR3 spells CASSHPREGGYGYTF. The CDR3 nucleotides are TGCGCCAGCAGCCACCCTAGGGAAGGGGGCTATGGCTACACCTTC.